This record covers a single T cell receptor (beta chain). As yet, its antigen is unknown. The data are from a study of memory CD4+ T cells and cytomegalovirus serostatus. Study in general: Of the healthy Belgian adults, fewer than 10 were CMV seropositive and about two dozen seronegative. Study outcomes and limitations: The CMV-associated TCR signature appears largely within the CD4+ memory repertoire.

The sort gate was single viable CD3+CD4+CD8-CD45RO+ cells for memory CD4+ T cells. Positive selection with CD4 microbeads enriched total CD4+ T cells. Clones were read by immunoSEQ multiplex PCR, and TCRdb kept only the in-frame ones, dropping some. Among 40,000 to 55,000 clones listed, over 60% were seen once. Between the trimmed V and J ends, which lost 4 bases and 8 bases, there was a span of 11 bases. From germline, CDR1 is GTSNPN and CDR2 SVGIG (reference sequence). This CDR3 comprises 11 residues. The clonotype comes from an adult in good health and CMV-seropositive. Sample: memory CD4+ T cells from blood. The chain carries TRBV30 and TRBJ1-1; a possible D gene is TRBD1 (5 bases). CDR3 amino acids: CAWTLRDEAFF. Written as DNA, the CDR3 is TGTGCCTGGACTTTACGGGACGAAGCTTTCTTT.